This entry concerns a single T cell receptor beta chain. The antigen is not known. Sequencing was at deep level. The repertoire was sequenced with immunoSEQ multiplex PCR; TCRdb's copy has only in-frame clones and lacks some. This table holds hundreds of thousands of clones, around three quarters found once. V dropped 5 bases and J dropped 0; count of bases not matched to a gene: 3. Germline CDR1 and CDR2: MNHNY and SVGAGI (reference sequence). CDR3 length: 16 amino acids. This specimen comes from a study of shared clonotypes between healthy human individuals. About the research overall: The cohort had a couple of women and three men, ages 18 to 49. General study results and limits: Only a few donors were included, so the genetic and exposure-history diversity represented was limited.

Donors were Caucasian adults residing in Nashville, Tennessee, USA. This TCR was recovered from a middle-aged woman in good health. Some clones in this sample may be carry-over from other donors' samples. Input material: PBMCs. The V and J genes are TRBV6-6 and TRBJ2-6, with TRBD1 identical over 8 bases. The CDR3 coding sequence is TGTGCCAGCAGTGGACAGGGAAACTCTGGGGCCAACGTCCTGACTTTC. This codes for CASSGQGNSGANVLTF.